This T cell receptor beta chain was identified during a study of shared clonotypes between healthy human individuals. General study points: Tissue TCR repertoires likely differ from these blood-only repertoires.

Every immunoSEQ plate was one replicate of a subset's evenly spread DNA. The method was immunoSEQ multiplex PCR; TCRdb's version includes in-frame clones alone and lacks a portion of them. This table holds approximately 470,000 clones, about 84% found once. The length of the CDR3 is 14 residues. Germline-derived CDR1 and CDR2 are SGHTA and FQGNSA. V lost 4 bases and J lost 0; bases outside the gene matches: 2. The donors were adults (healthy and HIV-negative) with no recent acute infections or vaccinations. As regards this clone: Its antigen is not known.

The receptor's source is a woman aged 35 to 49 in good health. Some clones in this sample may be carry-over from other donors' samples. V and J are TRBV7-2 and TRBJ2-7, with TRBD1 matching 8 bases. The sequenced material came from PBMCs. This chain's CDR3 is CASSWTGSSYEQYF. The CDR3, as DNA: TGTGCCAGCAGCTGGACAGGGTCCTCCTACGAGCAGTACTTC.